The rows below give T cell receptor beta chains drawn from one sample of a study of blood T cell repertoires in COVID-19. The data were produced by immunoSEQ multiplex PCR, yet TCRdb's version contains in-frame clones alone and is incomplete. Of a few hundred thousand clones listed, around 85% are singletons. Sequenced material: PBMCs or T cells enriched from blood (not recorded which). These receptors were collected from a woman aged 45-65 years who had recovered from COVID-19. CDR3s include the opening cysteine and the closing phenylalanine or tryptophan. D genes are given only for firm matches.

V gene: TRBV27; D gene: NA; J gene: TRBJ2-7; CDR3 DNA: TGTGCCAGCAGTTTATCCGGGAGCCTCTCCTACGAGCAGTACTTC; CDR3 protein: CASSLSGSLSYEQYF
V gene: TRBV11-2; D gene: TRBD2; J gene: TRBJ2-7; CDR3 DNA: TGTGCCAGCAGCGTCCAGCGGGGCTACGAGCAGTACTTC; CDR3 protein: CASSVQRGYEQYF
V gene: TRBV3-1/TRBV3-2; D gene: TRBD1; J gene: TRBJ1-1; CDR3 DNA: TGTGCCAGCAGCCAGGGTCCATCAGGGGGCGCGTGGGACACTGAAGCTTTCTTT; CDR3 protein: CASSQGPSGGAWDTEAFF
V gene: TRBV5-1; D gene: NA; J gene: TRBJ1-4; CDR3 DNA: TGCGCCAGCAGCTTGGACAGATCTAATGAAAAACTGTTTTTT; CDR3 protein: CASSLDRSNEKLFF
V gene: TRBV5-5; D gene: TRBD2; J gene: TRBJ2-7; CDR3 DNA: TGTGCCAGCAGCTCGGCACTAGCGGGAGGATCCACCCGGATCGAGCAGTACTTC; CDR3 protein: CASSSALAGGSTRIEQYF
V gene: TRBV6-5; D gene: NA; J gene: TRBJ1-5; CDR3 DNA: TGTGCCAGCAGCCAGACAGGTCAGATGAGGCCCCAGCATTTT; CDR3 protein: CASSQTGQMRPQHF
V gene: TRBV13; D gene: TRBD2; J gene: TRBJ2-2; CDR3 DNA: TGTGCCAGCAGCTTCAGCGGGACTAGTCGACTTACCGGGGAGCTGTTTTTT; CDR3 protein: CASSFSGTSRLTGELFF
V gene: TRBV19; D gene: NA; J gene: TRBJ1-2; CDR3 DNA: TGTGCCAGTAGACCCGGGACATACGGCTACACCTTC; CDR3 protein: CASRPGTYGYTF
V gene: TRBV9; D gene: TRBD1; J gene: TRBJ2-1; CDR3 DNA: TGTGCCAGCAGCGCCGGGACAGTCTCCTACAATGAGCAGTTCTTC; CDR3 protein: CASSAGTVSYNEQFF
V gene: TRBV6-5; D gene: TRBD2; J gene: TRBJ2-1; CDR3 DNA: TGTGCCAGCAGCAGCGGGAGGGCTTACAATGAGCAGTTCTTC; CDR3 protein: CASSSGRAYNEQFF
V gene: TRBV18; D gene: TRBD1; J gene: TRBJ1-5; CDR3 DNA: TGTGCCAGCTCACCGAGGACAGGACTGAATAGCAATCAGCCCCAGCATTTT; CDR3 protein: CASSPRTGLNSNQPQHF
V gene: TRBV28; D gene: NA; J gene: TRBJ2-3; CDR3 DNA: TGTGCCAGCAGTTTGGGGAGCAGCACAGATACGCAGTATTTT; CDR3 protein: CASSLGSSTDTQYF
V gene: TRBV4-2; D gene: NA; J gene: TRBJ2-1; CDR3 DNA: TGTGCCAGCAGCCAAGGACAGGTTGGGGACAATGAGCAGTTCTTC; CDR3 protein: CASSQGQVGDNEQFF
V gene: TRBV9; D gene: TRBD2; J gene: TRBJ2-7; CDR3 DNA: TGTGCCAGCAGCGCTAGCGGGAGGGCACCCGAGCAGTACTTC; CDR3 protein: CASSASGRAPEQYF
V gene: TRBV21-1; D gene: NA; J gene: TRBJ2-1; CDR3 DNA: TGTGCCAGCAGCAAAGGGCTGACTAGCAGCTACTCCTACAATGAGCAGTTCTTC; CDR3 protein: CASSKGLTSSYSYNEQFF